These T cell receptor beta chains were read from a single sample in a study of blood T cells in healthy people across ages. TCRdb re-analysed the 5' RACE reads in MiXCR, keeping a single row per CDR3 protein. The table records hundreds of thousands of distinct CDR3 sequences, roughly 64% of them present only once. The sample was blood. Receptors originate from a man aged 30 to 45 in good health. Each CDR3 is given with its conserved first and last residue. Fields, in order: V gene, CDR3 protein.

V: TRBV28; CDR3: CASRAPGDGRTGYTF
V: TRBV5-5; CDR3: CASSFRGLANERLFF
V: TRBV7-2; CDR3: CASSTRGTDVGEQYF
V: TRBV4-3; CDR3: CASSPRGRNSPLHF
V: TRBV30; CDR3: CAYDPISGSEQFF
V: TRBV11-2; CDR3: CASSFTGGTDTQYF
V: TRBV6-2/TRBV6-3; CDR3: CASSYSPYNEQYF
V: TRBV7-9; CDR3: CASSFTASGFYNEQFF
V: TRBV7-2; CDR3: CASSRQTGGVGELFF
V: TRBV20-1; CDR3: CSAPQGDEQYF
V: TRBV7-2; CDR3: CASSAGLAYTDTQYF
V: TRBV20-1; CDR3: CSAREAGLVTQYF
V: TRBV3-1; CDR3: CASSQGDAEAALYGYTF
V: TRBV6-6; CDR3: CASSYGNRGQPQHF
V: TRBV7-2; CDR3: CASSFWTSGRGETQYF
V: TRBV6-2/TRBV6-3; CDR3: CASIPRPTGTLYNEQFF
V: TRBV9; CDR3: CASSSKTVAGDPQFF
V: TRBV20-1; CDR3: CSAREPAVYNEQFF